This T cell receptor beta chain originates from a study of blood T cell repertoires in COVID-19. The CDR3 has 17 amino acids. Trimming took 2 bases from V and 2 from J; bases not matched to a gene: 12. Germline CDR1 and CDR2: SGHRS and YFSETQ. Here immunoSEQ multiplex PCR was the method, and the copy in TCRdb shows in-frame clones only, minus some. The sample has about 140,000 clones; approximately 81% are singletons. The rearrangement uses TRBV5-1 and TRBJ1-2; 7 bases agree with TRBD1. What was sequenced was PBMCs or T cells enriched from blood (not recorded which). This TCR was sampled from a man aged 35 to 55 with acute COVID-19. The chain's CDR3 is CASSLKTGTELNYGYTF. The CDR3 region has the DNA TGCGCCAGCAGCTTAAAAACCGGGACAGAATTAAACTATGGCTACACCTTC.